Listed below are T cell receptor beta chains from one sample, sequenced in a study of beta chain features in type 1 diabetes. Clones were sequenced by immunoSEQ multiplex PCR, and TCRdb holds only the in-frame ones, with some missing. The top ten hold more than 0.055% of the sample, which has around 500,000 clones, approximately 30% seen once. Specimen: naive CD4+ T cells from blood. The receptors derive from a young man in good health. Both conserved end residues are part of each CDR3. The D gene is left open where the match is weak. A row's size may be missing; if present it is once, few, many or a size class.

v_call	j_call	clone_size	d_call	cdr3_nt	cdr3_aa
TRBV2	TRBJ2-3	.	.	TGTGCCAGCAGTGGGGCTTCTGGCACAGATACGCAGTATTTT	CASSGASGTDTQYF
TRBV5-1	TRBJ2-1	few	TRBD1	TGCGCCAGCAGCTTGGTAGCAGGGGGCTACAATGAGCAGTTCTTC	CASSLVAGGYNEQFF
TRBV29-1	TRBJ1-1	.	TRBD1	TGCAGCGTTGAAGGACAGGGTCGGACTGAAGCTTTCTTT	CSVEGQGRTEAFF
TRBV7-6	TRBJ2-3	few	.	TGTGCCAGCAGCCCCCTCGGGGGGCGGCCAGATACGCAGTATTTT	CASSPLGGRPDTQYF
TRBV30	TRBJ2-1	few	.	TGTGCCTGGAAAGACGTGATCGGGGAGCAGTTCTTC	CAWKDVIGEQFF
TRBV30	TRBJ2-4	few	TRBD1	TGTGCCTGGCAGAAATGGACAGGCCGCCTCGGGGTTTACATTCAGTACTTC	CAWQKWTGRLGVYIQYF
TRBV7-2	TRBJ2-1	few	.	TGTGCCAGCAGCTTACTCCATGAGCAGTTCTTC	CASSLLHEQFF
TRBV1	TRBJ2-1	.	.	TGCACCAGCAGCCACGGGCGCGGGGAAGACTACAATGAGCAGTTCTTC	CTSSHGRGEDYNEQFF
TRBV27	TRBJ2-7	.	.	TGTGCCAGCAGTTCCCATCAGGTGGGAGACTACGAGCAGTACTTC	CASSSHQVGDYEQYF
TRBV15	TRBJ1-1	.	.	TGTGCCACCAGCAGAGACAGCCAGAACACTGAAGCTTTCTTT	CATSRDSQNTEAFF
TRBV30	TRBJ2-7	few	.	TGTGCCTGGAGTGTACCGGGACAACGAACTTACGAGCAGTACTTC	CAWSVPGQRTYEQYF
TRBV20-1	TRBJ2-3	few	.	TGCAGTGCTAGACGGTCAGATACGCAGTATTTT	CSARRSDTQYF
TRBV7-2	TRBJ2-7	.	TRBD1	TGTGCCAGCAGCTCGAGACAGGGGGCGGCCTACGAGCAGTACTTC	CASSSRQGAAYEQYF
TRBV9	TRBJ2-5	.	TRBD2	TGTGCCAGCAGCGGGCCGGGACTAGCGGGAGTGGAGACCCAGTACTTC	CASSGPGLAGVETQYF
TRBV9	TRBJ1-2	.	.	TGTGCCAGCAGCCCCCAAGTCGCAGGTGGCTACACCTTC	CASSPQVAGGYTF
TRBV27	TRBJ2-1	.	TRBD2	TGTGCCAGCAGTAACGGACTAGCGGGATACAATGAGCAGTTCTTC	CASSNGLAGYNEQFF
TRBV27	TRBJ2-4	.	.	TGTGCCAGCAGTTTATATGGGGCCAAAAACATTCAGTACTTC	CASSLYGAKNIQYF
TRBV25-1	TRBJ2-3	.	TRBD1	TGTGCCAGCAGTAAACGACAGGGAACAGATACGCAGTATTTT	CASSKRQGTDTQYF
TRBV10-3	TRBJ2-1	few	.	TGTGCCATCAGTCCGGAAGCTTCCCTTGAGCAGTTCTTC	CAISPEASLEQFF
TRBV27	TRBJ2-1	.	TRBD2	TGTGCCAGCAGTTCAATCCTACGGGCTAGCGGGAGGTTCAATGAGCAGTTCTTC	CASSSILRASGRFNEQFF
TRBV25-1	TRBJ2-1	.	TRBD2	TGTGCCAGCAGTGAATCCCCGACTAGCGGGGACCGACTAGATGAGCAGTTCTTC	CASSESPTSGDRLDEQFF
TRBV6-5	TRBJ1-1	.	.	TGTGCCAGCAGTTACCGAGGGGTGAACACTGAAGCTTTCTTT	CASSYRGVNTEAFF
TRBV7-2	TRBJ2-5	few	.	TGTGCCAGCAGCCTCTGGTCCCAAGAGACCCAGTACTTC	CASSLWSQETQYF
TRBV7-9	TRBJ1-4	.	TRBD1	TGTGCCAGCAGCTTGGACCTGGGACAGGTCAATGAAAAACTGTTTTTT	CASSLDLGQVNEKLFF
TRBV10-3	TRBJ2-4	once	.	TGTGCCATCAGTGAAGAAGGGAACTGGGCCAAAAACATTCAGTACTTC	CAISEEGNWAKNIQYF
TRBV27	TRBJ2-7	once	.	TGTGCCAGCAGTTTCTTACCCAGGTCGAATTCCTACGAGCAGTACTTC	CASSFLPRSNSYEQYF
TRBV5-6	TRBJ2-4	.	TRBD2	TGTGCCAGCAGCTTGGTTGCGGGAGGCTACATTCAGTACTTC	CASSLVAGGYIQYF
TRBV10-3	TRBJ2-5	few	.	TGTGCCATCAGTGAGTCGGGGGAGACCCAGTACTTC	CAISESGETQYF
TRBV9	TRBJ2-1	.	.	TGTGCCAGCAGCGCGGGGGCTAGCGATTACAATGAGCAGTTCTTC	CASSAGASDYNEQFF
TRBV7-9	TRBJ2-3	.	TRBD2	TGTGCCAGCAGCTACGGGACTAGCGAAGATACGCAGTATTTT	CASSYGTSEDTQYF
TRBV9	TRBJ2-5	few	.	TGTGCCAGCAGTACTTCCCCTTCGGCAGGGGAAGAGACCCAGTACTTC	CASSTSPSAGEETQYF
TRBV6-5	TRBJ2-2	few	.	TGTGCCAGCAGTTCTGGACGACTCAACACCGGGGAGCTGTTTTTT	CASSSGRLNTGELFF
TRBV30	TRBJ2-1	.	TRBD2	TGTGCCTGGGGGATCGGGACTAGCGGGTGGAACAATGAGCAGTTCTTC	CAWGIGTSGWNNEQFF
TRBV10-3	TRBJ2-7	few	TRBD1	TGTGCCATCAGACCCGGGACAGGGGACTACGAGCAGTACTTC	CAIRPGTGDYEQYF
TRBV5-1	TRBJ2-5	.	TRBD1	TGCGCCAGCAGCTTGTTGACAGGGTCACAACAAGAGACCCAGTACTTC	CASSLLTGSQQETQYF
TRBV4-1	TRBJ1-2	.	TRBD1	TGCGCCAGCAGCCAACCAGGGGGAACAGGAGGCTACACCTTC	CASSQPGGTGGYTF
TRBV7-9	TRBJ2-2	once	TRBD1	TGTGCCAGCAGCCCACGCCGGGACAGCGGAACCGGGGAGCTGTTTTTT	CASSPRRDSGTGELFF
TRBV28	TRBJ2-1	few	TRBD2	TGTGCCAGCAGTTTATGGCGGGAGAAGACCTACAATGAGCAGTTCTTC	CASSLWREKTYNEQFF
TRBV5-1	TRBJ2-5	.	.	TGCGCCAGCAGCTTGGCCGGTGCATGGTCAGAGACCCAGTACTTC	CASSLAGAWSETQYF
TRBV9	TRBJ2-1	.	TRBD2	TGTGCCAGCAGCGCACCTAGGACTAGCGGGAGTAGGGGTGAGCAGTTCTTC	CASSAPRTSGSRGEQFF
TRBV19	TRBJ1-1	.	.	TGTGCCAGTACTGTGCGATTGAACACTGAAGCTTTCTTT	CASTVRLNTEAFF
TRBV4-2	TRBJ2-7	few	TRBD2	TGTGCCAGCAGCCAGGGCTTGGCGGGACTAAGATACGAGCAGTACTTC	CASSQGLAGLRYEQYF
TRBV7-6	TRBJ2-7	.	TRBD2	TGTGCCAGCAGCTTAGTGAGCGCTAGCGGCTACTACGAGCAGTACTTC	CASSLVSASGYYEQYF
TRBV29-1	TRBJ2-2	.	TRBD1	TGCAGCGTTGGTCAGGGGGCAGACACCGGGGAGCTGTTTTTT	CSVGQGADTGELFF
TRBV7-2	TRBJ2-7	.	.	TGTGCCAGCAGCTCGACAGTTTACTACGAGCAGTACTTC	CASSSTVYYEQYF
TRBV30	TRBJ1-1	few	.	TGTGCCTGGAGGCCGGGGATGAACACTGAAGCTTTCTTT	CAWRPGMNTEAFF
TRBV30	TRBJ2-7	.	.	TGTGCCTGGTCATCAAGGGACGAGCAGTACTTC	CAWSSRDEQYF
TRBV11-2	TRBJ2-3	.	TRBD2	TGTGCCAGCAGCTTCGCTAGCGGGGCCGGGTTAGGGCAGTATTTT	CASSFASGAGLGQYF
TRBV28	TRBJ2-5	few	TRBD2	TGTGCCACCGAGCCCTTAGCGGGAGCTGTGAAGACCCAGTACTTC	CATEPLAGAVKTQYF
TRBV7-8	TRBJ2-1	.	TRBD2	TGTGCCAGCAGCTTAGAATATCGACTAGCGGGCTATGAGCAGTTCTTC	CASSLEYRLAGYEQFF
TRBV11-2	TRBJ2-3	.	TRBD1	TGTGCCAGCAGCTTGAGGGGACAGGCCACAGATACGCAGTATTTT	CASSLRGQATDTQYF
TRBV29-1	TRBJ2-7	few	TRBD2	TGCAGCGTTGAAGTGATAGCGGGAGGGCCTGGAGAGCAGTACTTC	CSVEVIAGGPGEQYF
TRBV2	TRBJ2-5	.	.	TGTGCCAGCAAAAGACAAGGCCACCAAGAGACCCAGTACTTC	CASKRQGHQETQYF
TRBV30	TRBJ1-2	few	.	TGTGCCTGGGACGGCTATGGCTACACCTTC	CAWDGYGYTF